The clone carrying this TCR beta chain has more than one count but fewer than ten. Its antigen is as yet unknown. This CDR3 region has 12 residues. Germline V gene sequence: CDR1 SGHRS, CDR2 YFSETQ. Unmatched junction bases numbered 3, after V lost 4 bases and J lost 6 bases. This sample is drawn from a study of regulatory T cells in long-lasting Graves disease. About the study: By definition, persistent Graves' disease involved antithyroid drugs for over 5 years alongside positive TSH receptor antibodies.

Specified time point: persistent/refractory GD, antithyroid drugs over 5 years with positive TRAb. From RNA extracted from PBMCs, the TCR library was made. Overall study results and limits: Possibly, accuracy suffered from the small sample size. Persistent Graves' patients showed less TCR diversity than newly diagnosed ones. When disease was persistent, TRBV28, TRBJ1-2 and TRBJ2-5 were the favored segments.

Relying on iRepertoire HTBI primers and Arm-PCR of CDR3 regions, the team built TCR beta libraries. TCRdb redid the calling of the multiplex PCR reads with MiXCR, one entry per CDR3 protein. The sample includes some 450,000 distinct CDR3 sequences, 23% of them seen just once. This specimen was peripheral blood mononuclear cells (PBMCs), taken when the disease was refractory, from a patient treated with antithyroid drugs. The receptor's source is a female donor with Graves disease. The genes are TRBV5-1 and TRBJ2-7, with 8 bases that match TRBD1. In DNA, the CDR3 is TGCGCCAGCAGCCGACAGGGGTTCGAGCAGTACTTC. Translation: CASSRQGFEQYF.